These 9 T cell receptor beta chains were all obtained from the same sample, sequenced in a study of shared T cell receptors in the human thymus listed by TCRdb under 2021. The library was prepared using the immunoSEQ multiplex PCR assay. As stored in TCRdb, this immuneACCESS dataset retains in-frame rearrangements with V and J assigned. A fraction of the clones does not appear; measured against another copy, unresolved V genes explain less than half of the discrepancy, and the remainder lacks a known reason. Counted in this sample were about 610,000 clones; approximately 88% of them appeared once. The ten largest clonotypes hold around 0.0099% of the sample. This sample also belongs to another study, concerning human thymus T cells.

Sample: thymocytes. The receptors originated from a boy less than two years old with a congenital heart defect. Donor details come from another sample of the same person, matched by shared clones.

The chain has TRBV4-3 and TRBJ2-1, with TRBD1 identical over 7 bases. The V and J ends lost 6 bases and 9 bases, in that order; junction bases with no gene match: 11. This CDR3 is built from 14 residues. The V gene's germline CDR1 is LGHNA and CDR2 YSLEER. This CDR3 is CASSPRGFVGEQFF. The CDR3 DNA reads TGCGCCAGCAGTCCCAGGGGGTTCGTAGGTGAGCAGTTCTTC.

The chain recombines TRBV4-3 with TRBJ2-1; 8 nucleotides align to TRBD2. V shed 0 bases, J shed 13 bases, and the junction held 11 bases outside the gene matches. Germline assignment: CDR1 LGHNA and CDR2 YSLEER. This CDR3 comprises 15 residues. The CDR3, as DNA: TGCGCCAGCAGCCAAGATCTTAGCGGGGCGACCAGTCAGTTCTTC. Its translation is CASSQDLSGATSQFF.

This clone was counted once. The rearrangement links TRBV10-3 to TRBJ2-3; 12 nucleotides match TRBD1. V was clipped by 5 bases and J by 2 bases; unmatched bases: 5. CDR1 ENHRY and CDR2 SYGVKD come from the germline V gene. The CDR3 contains 16 residues. CDR3 amino acids: CAISHRDRGPTDTQYF. In nucleotides, the CDR3 is TGTGCCATCAGTCACCGGGACAGGGGGCCCACAGATACGCAGTATTTT.

The V call is TRBV27, the J call TRBJ1-4; a possible D gene is TRBD1 (6 bases). CDR1 and CDR2 from the germline V gene are MNHEY and SMNVEV (reference sequence). The CDR3 is 17 residues long. The V gene lost 6 bases and the J gene lost 7 bases, with 24 bases spanning the gap. CDR3 residues: CASSNSPPLDRPEKLFF. Here the CDR3 DNA reads TGTGCCAGCAGCAATTCCCCACCCCTAGACAGGCCTGAAAAACTGTTTTTT.

The chain employs TRBV11-2 and TRBJ2-3; 11 bases are shared with TRBD1. Germline V gene sequence: CDR1 SGHAT, CDR2 FQNNGV. The CDR3 totals 19 residues. With 3 bases clipped from V and 2 bases from J, the junction kept 13 bases outside the gene matches. The CDR3 DNA reads as TGTGCCAGCAGCTTCTGGAGTTGGACAGGGGGCTCTCTCACAGATACGCAGTATTTT. It encodes CASSFWSWTGGSLTDTQYF.

The CDR3 sequence: CASSFGGAGNTIYF. The CDR3, as DNA: TGTGCCAGCAGTTTCGGGGGGGCTGGAAACACCATATATTTT. The rearrangement links TRBV27 to TRBJ1-3, with a tentative D call TRBD1 (5 bases). V was trimmed by 3 bases and J by 2 bases, leaving 8 bases between them. CDR3 length: 14 residues. Per the germline V gene, CDR1 is MNHEY and CDR2 is SMNVEV (reference sequence).

The V call is TRBV13, the J call TRBJ2-1; D is possibly TRBD2 (6 bases). The CDR3 totals 14 residues. Germline assignment: CDR1 PRHDT and CDR2 FYEKMQ (reference sequence). V gave up 7 bases and J gave up 7 bases, with 17 bases separating them. In DNA form, the CDR3 reads TGTGCCAGCAACCAGTGGGGGGAGCGTAATGAGCAGTTCTTC. It codes for CASNQWGERNEQFF.

This clone was detected only once. Other DNA sequences in this sample translate to the same CDR3. J is TRBJ2-6 and V is TRBV5-1; tentative D call: TRBD2 (5 bases). The V gene lost 4 bases and the J gene lost 0 bases, with 5 bases spanning the gap. The CDR3 extends over 14 amino acids. Germline V gene sequence: CDR1 SGHRS, CDR2 YFSETQ. The CDR3 region is CASSGSSGANVLTF. The DNA of the CDR3 is TGCGCCAGCAGCGGGAGCTCTGGGGCCAACGTCCTGACTTTC.

This chain joins TRBV7-3 and TRBJ2-7; D uncertain. This CDR3 region has 16 residues. From germline, CDR1 is SGHTA and CDR2 FQGTGA. The V and J ends lost 1 base and 0 bases respectively, with 13 bases between them. The CDR3 DNA reads as TGTGCCAGCAGCTTAATTGGGCCTACCACCTCCTACGAGCAGTACTTC. Residues: CASSLIGPTTSYEQYF.